This TCR beta chain appears in the sequencing data of a study of shared T cell receptors in the human thymus. The protocol was immunoSEQ multiplex PCR, while the TCRdb copy is restricted to in-frame clones and leaves out a portion. Among approximately 580,000 clones listed, around 82% were seen once. With V trimmed by 7 bases and J by 4 bases, 12 bases remained unmatched. The CDR3 has 14 amino acids. Germline CDR1 is SQVTM and CDR2 is ANQGSEA. These data also formed part of another study, on human thymus T cells.

The source is a boy younger than two with a congenital heart defect. The V gene is TRBV29-1, the J gene TRBJ2-5; 7 bases agree with TRBD1. Sequenced: thymocytes. CDR3 residues: CSDFDRDDVETQYF. The CDR3, as DNA: TGCAGCGATTTTGACAGGGATGATGTAGAGACCCAGTACTTC.